The present T cell receptor (beta chain) was sequenced within a study of T cell changes during pregnancy in multiple sclerosis. TCRdb's copy holds only in-frame clones and misses some; the assay was immunoSEQ multiplex PCR. The profile covers tens of thousands of clones, with roughly 92% appearing a single time and about 0.69% taken by the ten largest. Deletions cut 6 bases from V and 2 bases from J, with 14 bases between. This CDR3 is 14 amino acids long. Looked up from germline, CDR1 is SGHRS and CDR2 is YFSETQ. The specimen comprised CD4+ T cells from peripheral blood mononuclear cells, sampled in the third trimester of pregnancy. This receptor was taken from a female donor with multiple sclerosis, enrolled in a pregnancy study. This sequence joins TRBV5-1 and TRBJ1-1; D not resolved. CDR3 sequence (DNA): TGCGCCAGCAAGGAGGGTCCGGTTAACACTGAAGCTTTCTTT. Translated, it gives CASKEGPVNTEAFF.